This record covers a single TCR beta chain. The data derive from a study of cytomegalovirus exposure and HLA in healthy donors. Germline CDR1 and CDR2: SGHRS and YFSETQ. The CDR3 runs 14 residues. V lost 4 bases, J lost 9 bases, and 7 bases stayed unmatched. The PCR contained 60 Vbeta and 13 Jbeta primers. Clones were read by immunoSEQ multiplex PCR, and TCRdb kept only the in-frame ones, dropping some. This sample has under 200,000 clones, with roughly 78% found just once. The TCR originated in a woman aged 40-49 years in good health and CMV-seronegative. The sequencing sample was made of PBMCs. This sequence joins TRBV5-1 and TRBJ1-6, with TRBD1 identical over 7 bases. CDR3 protein: CASSPGTVLSPLHF. CDR3 nucleotide sequence: TGCGCCAGCAGCCCCGGGACAGTCCTTTCACCCCTCCACTTT.